This TCR beta chain stems from a study of T cell repertoires in cytomegalovirus infection. The table lists this clonotype with a few counts. Antigen unknown. TCRdb recomputed calls from the reads with MiXCR, one row per CDR3 protein. The table includes 570,000 or so distinct CDR3 sequences, 40% detected once. CDR3 length equals 14 residues. Trimming removed 5 bases from V and 7 bases from J, with 15 bases in between. CDR1 SNHLY and CDR2 FYNNEI come from the germline V gene. The receptor's source is a human donor in good health (CMV status not recorded). Some clones in this sample may be carry-over from other donors' samples. Source: cultured PBMCs, taken from culture after CMV antigen stimulation. The chain is built from TRBV2 and TRBJ1-5; D is uncertain. The CDR3 spells CASSLGPHKQPQHF. The CDR3 region has the DNA TGTGCCAGCAGTCTTGGACCCCATAAGCAGCCCCAGCATTTT.